This T cell receptor (beta chain) appears in the sequencing data of a study of STAT5B mutations in CD4+ large granular lymphocyte leukemia. Some clones are missing from TCRdb's copy, which holds only in-frame ones; the method was immunoSEQ multiplex PCR. The repertoire consists of about 26,000 clones, with 80% to 85% occurring once and the leading ten covering less than 0.4%. Germline V gives CDR1 LGHNT, CDR2 FRNRAP. With 2 bases removed from V and 3 bases from J, the gap between germline ends came to 9 bases. The CDR3 consists of 14 residues. The specimen was CD4+ T cells from blood buffy coats. The chain joins TRBV12-5 to TRBJ2-3; D may be TRBD1 or TRBD2 (6 bases each). This sequence was found in a human donor in good health. CDR3 amino acids: CASGLRGTTDTQYF. The CDR3 nucleotides read TGTGCTAGTGGTTTGCGGGGGACAACAGATACGCAGTATTTT.